The 15 T cell receptor beta chains in this list originate from one sample, sequenced in a study of blood T cell repertoires in COVID-19. Here immunoSEQ multiplex PCR was the method, and the copy in TCRdb shows in-frame clones only, minus some. The profile shows about 140,000 clones, more than 75% of them singletons. Sequencing used peripheral blood. The origin of the receptors is an elderly man with acute or convalescent COVID-19.

The genes are TRBV30 and TRBJ1-6; D is ambiguous. Germline loops: CDR1 GTSNPN, CDR2 SVGIG (reference sequence). The CDR3 length is 12 residues. V lost 2 bases and J lost 7, with 6 bases in between. The DNA of the CDR3 is TGTGCCTGGAGTCCCCCGAATTCACCCCTCCACTTT. This encodes CAWSPPNSPLHF.

V usage is TRBV5-4 and J usage is TRBJ2-1, with 9 bases fitting TRBD2. The germline CDR1 and CDR2 sequences are SGHNT and YYREEE (reference sequence). Unmatched junction bases numbered 4, after V lost 3 bases and J lost 3 bases. The length of the CDR3 is 15 residues. CDR3 sequence reads: CASSYERGDYNEQFF. Here the CDR3 DNA reads TGTGCCAGCAGCTATGAGCGGGGGGACTACAATGAGCAGTTCTTC.

This clone was counted between two and nine times. The chain uses TRBV3-1 (or the pseudogene TRBV3-2) and TRBJ2-5; TRBD2 agrees at 8 bases. Germline CDR1 reads LGHDT; CDR2 reads YNNKEL (reference sequence). Trimming cost V 2 bases and J 5 bases; bases outside gene matches: 4. CDR3 length: 14 amino acids. The DNA of the CDR3 is TGTGCCAGCAGCCAACCGGGGGGGCGGGAGACCCAGTACTTC. This codes for CASSQPGGRETQYF.

V gene TRBV5-6 combines with J gene TRBJ2-3, with TRBD2 identical over 12 bases. V gave up 2 bases and J gave up 1 base; unmatched junction bases: 5. There are 17 residues in the CDR3. The germline V gene has CDR1 SGHDT and CDR2 YYEEEE. CDR3 protein: CASSFLAGGPGTDTQYF. CDR3 bases: TGTGCCAGCAGCTTCCTAGCGGGGGGGCCGGGCACAGATACGCAGTATTTT.

The rearrangement joins TRBV15 to TRBJ2-7; D possibly corresponds to TRBD1 (6 bases). V was clipped by 5 bases and J by 3 bases, with 23 bases between them. The CDR3 consists of 17 residues. Per germline, CDR1 LNHNV and CDR2 YYDKDF (reference sequence). CDR3 protein: CATSSKRGRTDDYEQYF. The DNA for the CDR3 is TGTGCCACCAGCTCCAAGAGGGGCAGGACAGACGACTACGAGCAGTACTTC.

The chain carries TRBV19 and TRBJ1-2; 11 bases are shared with TRBD1. CDR3 length: 14 residues. Germline values: CDR1 LNHDA, CDR2 SQIVND (reference sequence). Unmatched junction bases numbered 6, after V lost 6 bases and J lost 6 bases. The CDR3 nucleotides read TGTGCCAGTAGGGACAGGGGGCGCGAGGATGGCTACACCTTC. It encodes CASRDRGREDGYTF.

This clone came up a few times. The V and J genes are TRBV9 and TRBJ1-3; maybe TRBD1 (6 bases). CDR1 and CDR2 (germline): SGDLS, YYNGEE. This CDR3 is built from 13 residues. V was clipped by 7 bases and J by 3 bases, with 11 bases between them. CDR3 residues: CASARGDGNTIYF. CDR3 DNA sequence: TGTGCCAGCGCCAGGGGTGATGGAAACACCATATATTTT.

This clone appeared a single time. The chain employs TRBV7-2 and TRBJ2-5; the D is unclear. The V and J ends lost 5 bases and 5 bases respectively, with 12 bases between them. The CDR3 is made up of 13 amino acids. Germline-derived CDR1 and CDR2 are SGHTA and FQGNSA. The CDR3 bases are TGTGCCAGCAGCCCCGGTGGGCCTGAGACCCAGTACTTC. The encoded protein is CASSPGGPETQYF.

Only one count was recorded for this clone. This chain connects TRBV5-4 to TRBJ2-7, with D perhaps matching TRBD1 (6 bases). The ends were cut back, 3 bases at V and 5 bases at J, with 21 bases in the middle. The CDR3 consists of 16 residues. The V gene's germline CDR1 is SGHNT and CDR2 YYREEE (reference sequence). DNA of the CDR3: TGTGCCAGCAGCTCACCGGGACGGACGAAGGGGGACGAGCAGTACTTC. Amino acid sequence: CASSSPGRTKGDEQYF. Variable domain in full (rest from reference TRBV5-4 and TRBJ2-7): ETGVTQSPTHLIKTRGQQVTLRCSSQSGHNTVSWYQQALGQGPQFIFQYYREEENGRGNFPPRFSGLQFPNYSSELNVNALELDDSALYLCASSSPGRTKGDEQYFGPGTRLTVT.

The CDR3 spells CASSPLDSFEKLFF. The CDR3 DNA reads as TGTGCCAGCAGCCCTCTCGACAGTTTTGAAAAACTGTTTTTT. The chain uses TRBV5-6 and TRBJ1-4; possible D gene TRBD1, 5 bases. The CDR3 has 14 amino acids. V lost 4 bases to trimming and J lost 7 bases, with 14 bases between them. CDR1 is SGHDT, CDR2 YYEEEE, per germline.

This chain connects TRBV12-5 to TRBJ2-1; 11 bases fit TRBD2. The V gene end was trimmed by 2 bases and the J gene end by 4 bases; junction bases not matched to a gene: 7. CDR3 size: 17 residues. The V gene's germline CDR1 is LGHNT and CDR2 FRNRAP. The CDR3 region has the DNA TGTGCTAGTGGTTTGAGTAGCGGGGGGGCTAATTACAATGAGCAGTTCTTC. This codes for CASGLSSGGANYNEQFF.

The chain combines TRBV5-1 with TRBJ2-3; TRBD2 matches at 9 bases. Germline lookup yields CDR1 SGHRS and CDR2 YFSETQ. Trimming cost V 4 bases and J 4 bases; bases outside gene matches: 13. CDR3 length equals 17 residues. CDR3: CASSPGSAGGVADTQYF. The CDR3 bases are TGCGCCAGCAGCCCCGGTTCGGCGGGGGGGGTGGCAGATACGCAGTATTTT.

The chain links TRBV5-1 to TRBJ2-3; 11 bases agree with TRBD2. This CDR3 has 16 residues. Trimming cost V 4 bases and J 7 bases; bases outside gene matches: 11. Germline V lookup: CDR1 SGHRS, CDR2 YFSETQ. The CDR3 DNA sequence: TGCGCCAGCAGCGGCCTAGCGGGGGGCCCGGGAAATACGCAGTATTTT. Amino acids: CASSGLAGGPGNTQYF.

The chain recombines TRBV11-1 with TRBJ2-3, with D unresolved. Germline V CDR1 and CDR2: SGHAT, FQDESV (reference sequence). V shed 0 bases and J shed 9 bases, with 7 bases lying between them. CDR3 length: 12 residues. The CDR3 loop is CASSLALRTQYF. The CDR3 nucleotides are TGTGCCAGCAGCTTAGCGCTTCGGACGCAGTATTTT.

In its sample, this clone was seen a few times. The genes are TRBV18 and TRBJ2-7; 10 nucleotides match TRBD1. CDR1 is KGHSH and CDR2 is LQKENI in the germline V gene. The CDR3 is 14 residues long. Trimming took 2 bases from V and 3 from J; bases not matched to a gene: 1. The CDR3 nucleotides read TGTGCCAGCTCACCAGGGACAGGGGACTACGAGCAGTACTTC. This translates into CASSPGTGDYEQYF.